The entry below describes one TCR beta chain. In terms of age and location, participants ranged from roughly 18 to 100 years and lived in about 25 US areas. Which cohort a participant joined came from the clinical history participants gave. Two negative PCRs, clearance, or symptom resolution characterized the recovered Cohort 3 donors. This CDR3 spans 21 amino acids. Unmatched junction bases numbered 11, after V lost 0 bases and J lost 0 bases. Per germline, CDR1 LNHDA and CDR2 SQIVND (reference sequence). This sample was included in a study of blood T cell repertoires in COVID-19. At the level of the study: In each case, the material was cDNA or gDNA derived from T cells, B-cell-depleted T cells, or PBMCs.

TCRdb's copy holds only in-frame clones and misses some; the assay was immunoSEQ multiplex PCR. The sample carries about 300,000 clones, more than 75% recorded once. The sample taken for sequencing was PBMCs or T cells enriched from blood (not recorded which). V and J are TRBV19 and TRBJ2-1, with TRBD2 matching over 13 bases. The clonotype originates from a woman younger than 30 who had recovered from COVID-19. CDR3 sequence (DNA): TGTGCCAGTAGTATAGATGAGGTGGGACTAGCGGGAAACCGCTCCTACAATGAGCAGTTCTTC. Translation gives CASSIDEVGLAGNRSYNEQFF.